These T cell receptor beta chains were read from a single sample in a study of blood T cell repertoires in COVID-19. Sequenced by immunoSEQ multiplex PCR; TCRdb stores in-frame clones only, minus some. The data hold 200,000 or so clones, with roughly 80% observed a single time. The sequenced sample consisted of peripheral blood. The receptors originated from a woman aged 60-75 years who had recovered from COVID-19. Each CDR3 is given with its conserved first and last residue. A D gene is named only where the DNA matches it firmly. Expanded clones get a size class; other rows say once, few or many, or leave the size out.

v_call	clone_size	d_call	j_call	cdr3_nt	cdr3_aa
TRBV7-2	.	.	TRBJ2-5	TGTGCCAGCACCATGACTTTTTTCACCATGGAGACCCAGTACTTC	CASTMTFFTMETQYF
TRBV6-2/TRBV6-3	.	.	TRBJ1-3	TGTGCCAGCAGTAGAAGCCGGACAGTTGGAAACACCATATATTTT	CASSRSRTVGNTIYF
TRBV30	.	.	TRBJ1-6	TGTGCCTGGAGTGGGCAGGTCCTCAATTCACCCCTCCACTTT	CAWSGQVLNSPLHF
TRBV19	few	TRBD1	TRBJ1-2	TGTGCCAGTAGAGGGACAGGGGGCGCAGGCTACACCTTC	CASRGTGGAGYTF
TRBV11-3	.	.	TRBJ2-1	TGTGCCAGCAGCTTATCCCTAGCGACCAATGAGCAGTTCTTC	CASSLSLATNEQFF
TRBV6-5	.	.	TRBJ2-7	TGTGCCAGCAGTTTTAACAGGGCCTACGAGCAGTACTTC	CASSFNRAYEQYF
TRBV6-5	.	TRBD1	TRBJ1-5	TGTGCCAGCACGCTCGGGACAGGGTTCAATCAGCCCCAGCATTTT	CASTLGTGFNQPQHF
TRBV28	.	.	TRBJ1-2	TGTGCCAGCAGTCCTTCGACACTTGGGTATGGCTACACCTTC	CASSPSTLGYGYTF
TRBV6-5	.	.	TRBJ1-1	TGTGCCAGCAGTACCTCGGTAGACATGAACACTGAAGCTTTCTTT	CASSTSVDMNTEAFF
TRBV18	.	.	TRBJ1-6	TGTGCCAGCTCACCAGATAGAGGGACACCCCTCCACTTT	CASSPDRGTPLHF
TRBV7-2	once	TRBD2	TRBJ2-7	TGTGCCAGCAGCTTAGCCCCTCGTGCGGGGGGGTACGAGCAGTACTTC	CASSLAPRAGGYEQYF
TRBV5-4	.	TRBD2	TRBJ2-7	TGTGCCAGCAGGCCGGGACTAGCGGGGGACCCCTACGAGCAGTACTTC	CASRPGLAGDPYEQYF
TRBV19	.	.	TRBJ1-5	TGTGCCAGTAGTATCCCTCTTGGCAGGGGTTTGGGAAATCAGCCCCAGCATTTT	CASSIPLGRGLGNQPQHF
TRBV7-8	few	.	TRBJ1-5	TGTGCCAGCAGCTTAGCGGGGCAGGGTGGACAGCCCCAGCATTTT	CASSLAGQGGQPQHF
TRBV5-4	.	.	TRBJ1-2	TGTGCCAGCAGCTTCGAAACCGGACAGCCGGGGGGCTACACCTTC	CASSFETGQPGGYTF
TRBV2	.	TRBD1	TRBJ2-1	TGTGCCAGCAGCGACAGGGTAGGGGAGCAGTTCTTC	CASSDRVGEQFF
TRBV6-5	.	TRBD1	TRBJ1-2	TGTGCCAGCGAGGACCGACAGGGGGCGCGAGGCTACACCTTC	CASEDRQGARGYTF
TRBV30	.	.	TRBJ1-2	TGTGCCTGGATCCATTACAGCGCCCGGGGGGGCTACACCTTC	CAWIHYSARGGYTF
TRBV7-9	.	TRBD1	TRBJ1-3	TGTGCCAGCAGCGCATCGGACAGGGGATCTGGAAACACCATATATTTT	CASSASDRGSGNTIYF
TRBV6-5	.	.	TRBJ2-3	TGTGCCAATTCGCAGCAGGGTTTGGCAGATACGCAGTATTTT	CANSQQGLADTQYF
TRBV7-2	few	.	TRBJ2-2	TGTGCCAGCAGCTTAGCGTCACAGGCCGGGGAGCTGTTTTTT	CASSLASQAGELFF
TRBV10-3	.	.	TRBJ2-7	TGTGCCATCAGCCAGGTCGACTACGAGCAGTACTTC	CAISQVDYEQYF
TRBV12-2	.	.	TRBJ1-5	TGTGCAAGTCGCTTAGACGGGCAGGGGGAGAGCAATCAGCCCCAGCATTTT	CASRLDGQGESNQPQHF
TRBV5-1	.	TRBD1	TRBJ2-2	TGCGCCAGCAGCACCGGGACAGGGGGCGCCACCGGGGAGCTGTTTTTT	CASSTGTGGATGELFF
TRBV5-1	.	.	TRBJ2-7	TGCGCCAGCAGCGTACAGGGCGCAGAAAACGGCGAGCAGTACTTC	CASSVQGAENGEQYF
TRBV24-1	once	TRBD1	TRBJ1-6	TGTGCCACCAGTGATGCGGGGACAGTGTTCCCCCCTTATAATTCACCCCTCCACTTT	CATSDAGTVFPPYNSPLHF
TRBV6-2/TRBV6-3	.	TRBD1	TRBJ2-3	TGTGCCAGCAGTTACTCCACAGGGGGCTGGGATACGCAGTATTTT	CASSYSTGGWDTQYF
TRBV5-4	.	.	TRBJ1-1	TGTGCCAGCAGCCCTGGCCCTCGGAACACTGAAGCTTTCTTT	CASSPGPRNTEAFF
TRBV9	.	TRBD1	TRBJ2-2	TGTGCCAGCAGCGTCCAAGACAGGGCGAACACCGGGGAGCTGTTTTTT	CASSVQDRANTGELFF
TRBV7-2	few	.	TRBJ2-1	TGTGCCAGCAGCTTAGCAGGGGGACATGAGCAGTTCTTC	CASSLAGGHEQFF
TRBV3-1/TRBV3-2	once	TRBD1	TRBJ1-5	TGTGCCAGCAGCCGGGGACAGCATAGCAATCAGCCCCAGCATTTT	CASSRGQHSNQPQHF
TRBV7-3	.	TRBD1	TRBJ1-2	TGTGCCAGCAGCTTAGAGGGGACAGGGGAGGGCTACACCTTC	CASSLEGTGEGYTF
TRBV5-4	.	TRBD2	TRBJ2-1	TGTGCCAGCAGTGCGGGGGTTGAGCAGTTCTTC	CASSAGVEQFF
TRBV30	.	.	TRBJ1-1	TGTGCCTGGAGTGTACTAAGGGGCACTGAAGCTTTCTTT	CAWSVLRGTEAFF
TRBV10-2	.	.	TRBJ1-4	TGCGCCAGCAGTGATTGGGGGACTCTAAATGAGGAAAAACTGTTTTTT	CASSDWGTLNEEKLFF
TRBV6-2/TRBV6-3	once	.	TRBJ1-2	TGTGCCAGCAGTTACAAGGCAGGGTTTGATGGCTACACCTTC	CASSYKAGFDGYTF
TRBV2	few	.	TRBJ2-7	TGTGCCAGCAGAGCGGACAGCTCCTACGAGCAGTACTTC	CASRADSSYEQYF
TRBV11-3	.	TRBD2	TRBJ2-2	TGTGCCAGCAGCCCCGTTGGGGGGGGGAACACCGGGGAGCTGTTTTTT	CASSPVGGGNTGELFF
TRBV7-7	.	TRBD2	TRBJ2-1	TGTGCTAGCAGCTGGCGACTAGCCTCCTACAATGAGCAGTTCTTC	CASSWRLASYNEQFF
TRBV20-1	.	.	TRBJ2-5	TGCAGTGCTAGACTCCAAGAGACCCAGTACTTC	CSARLQETQYF
TRBV10-3	.	TRBD1	TRBJ2-3	TGTGCCATCTCACAGAAGGGGGCTGCAGATACGCAGTATTTT	CAISQKGAADTQYF
TRBV11-2	.	.	TRBJ2-7	TGTGCCAGCAGCTTAACGACAAGATACGAGCAGTACTTC	CASSLTTRYEQYF